Each of the 21 T cell receptor beta chains below was sequenced from the same sample in a study of blood T cell repertoires in COVID-19. Only in-frame clones appear in the TCRdb table, and some are missing; sequencing was by immunoSEQ multiplex PCR. The profile shows tens of thousands of clones, 90% to 95% of them singletons. The sequenced sample was peripheral blood. The receptors were gathered from a middle-aged man with active COVID-19.

The chain joins TRBV6-2 or TRBV6-3 to TRBJ1-5; 7 positions agree with TRBD1. The CDR3 is made up of 14 amino acids. Germline V gene data show CDR1 as MNHEY and CDR2 as SVGEGT. The junction had 3 bases not matched to a gene; V was cut back by 6 bases and J by 1 base. CDR3 nucleotide sequence: TGTGCCAGCAGCCCGACAGGGAGCAATCAGCCCCAGCATTTT. Amino acid sequence: CASSPTGSNQPQHF.

The rearrangement links TRBV12-3 or TRBV12-4 to TRBJ1-2; weak D call: TRBD1 (6 bases). V was pared by 4 bases and J by 6 bases, with 6 bases between. CDR3 length equals 11 residues. This CDR3 reads CASSSGDGYTF. The CDR3 coding sequence is TGTGCCAGCAGTTCAGGGGATGGCTACACCTTC.

A single count supports this clone. The chain combines TRBV3-1 (or the pseudogene TRBV3-2) with TRBJ2-3; D is possibly TRBD1 (5 bases). V lost 1 base and J 10 bases, leaving 12 bases between the germline ends. The CDR3 has 13 residues. The germline V gene has CDR1 LGHDT and CDR2 YNNKEL (reference sequence). CDR3 protein: CASSQVGAGAQYF. The DNA for the CDR3 is TGTGCCAGCAGCCAAGTAGGGGCCGGTGCGCAGTATTTT.

This rearrangement joins TRBV11-2 to TRBJ2-1; TRBD2 agrees at 8 bases. CDR1 SGHAT and CDR2 FQNNGV come from the germline V gene. The CDR3 length is 16 residues. V lost 5 bases, J lost 4 bases, and 10 bases stayed unmatched. The CDR3 DNA is TGTGCCAGCAGCCCAACGTTAGCGGGATCTTACAATGAGCAGTTCTTC. It codes for CASSPTLAGSYNEQFF.

The rearrangement links TRBV3-1 (or the pseudogene TRBV3-2) to TRBJ2-7; D may be TRBD2 (6 bases). The V gene's germline CDR1 is LGHDT and CDR2 YNNKEL (reference sequence). This CDR3 comprises 15 residues. V was clipped by 1 base and J by 4 bases, with 14 bases between them. The CDR3 DNA reads TGTGCCAGCAGCCAAGGTTCTGCGGGGTTTTACGAGCAGTACTTC. Its translation: CASSQGSAGFYEQYF.

In this sample, this clone turned up a few times. The CDR3: CASSPPGRDGRYEQYF. As DNA, the CDR3 is TGTGCCAGCAGCCCCCCTGGGCGGGACGGGAGATACGAGCAGTACTTC. The J gene is TRBJ2-7, the V gene TRBV7-9, with D maybe TRBD2 (6 bases). The V and J ends lost 5 bases and 4 bases respectively, with 21 bases between them. The germline V gene encodes CDR1 SEHNR and CDR2 FQNEAQ (reference sequence). CDR3 length: 16 residues.

V usage is TRBV5-1 and J usage is TRBJ2-7; 9 positions agree with TRBD1. The germline V gene has CDR1 SGHRS and CDR2 YFSETQ. V was pared by 0 bases and J by 6 bases, with 7 bases of the junction left unmatched. This CDR3 region has 15 residues. The CDR3 spells CASSLGPRTGVEQYF. For the CDR3, the DNA is TGCGCCAGCAGCTTGGGGCCCCGGACAGGGGTCGAGCAGTACTTC.

The chain has TRBV7-9 and TRBJ2-7; 7 nucleotides match TRBD2. The junction had 6 bases not matched to a gene; V was cut back by 4 bases and J by 6 bases. The germline V gene has CDR1 SEHNR and CDR2 FQNEAQ (reference sequence). CDR3 length: 13 residues. CDR3 DNA sequence: TGTGCCAGCAGCTACCGGGACTACGGCGAGCAGTACTTC. As protein: CASSYRDYGEQYF.

This chain links TRBV30 with TRBJ2-7; TRBD2 aligns across 7 bases. The length of the CDR3 is 14 residues. The V gene's germline CDR1 is GTSNPN and CDR2 SVGIG (reference sequence). J gave up 2 bases and V 1 base, and 5 bases lay outside the gene matches. The CDR3 spells CAWSEGGITYEQYF. Written as DNA, the CDR3 is TGTGCCTGGAGTGAGGGAGGGATTACCTACGAGCAGTACTTC. Together with reference TRBV30 and TRBJ2-7, the CDR3 gives the full variable domain: SQTIHQWPATLVQPVGSPLSLECTVEGTSNPNLYWYRQAAGRGLQLLFYSVGIGQISSEVPQNLSASRPQDRQFILSSKKLLLSDSGFYLCAWSEGGITYEQYFGPGTRLTVT.

V usage is TRBV11-2 and J usage is TRBJ1-1, with D tentatively TRBD1 (6 bases). Germline V gene data show CDR1 as SGHAT and CDR2 as FQNNGV. CDR3 length: 13 amino acids. Trimming shortened V by 5 bases and J by 1 base, and 8 bases separated the two germline ends. The CDR3 is CASSIQGNTEAFF. The CDR3, as DNA: TGTGCCAGCAGCATACAGGGGAACACTGAAGCTTTCTTT.

The chain carries TRBV2 and TRBJ2-7, with 8 bases fitting TRBD2. J gave up 1 base and V 8 bases, and 10 bases lay outside the gene matches. Germline-derived CDR1 and CDR2 are SNHLY and FYNNEI. This CDR3 region has 15 residues. The chain's CDR3 is CASDDRPGGSYEQYF. In DNA, the CDR3 is TGTGCCAGCGACGACCGTCCGGGGGGGTCCTACGAGCAGTACTTC.

Turning to this clone: One end of the junction varies from germline; a read error may be responsible. The chain has TRBV11-2 and TRBJ2-7; 9 bases agree with TRBD2. The CDR3 loop spans 15 amino acids. Per germline, CDR1 SGHAT and CDR2 FQNNGV. CDR3 region: CASSQVGLASNEQYF. In DNA form, the CDR3 reads TGTGCCAGCAGCCAGGTGGGACTAGCCTCCAACGAGCAGTACTTC.

This clone was counted once. The CDR3 spells CASSPRSGRGFTDTQYF. DNA for the CDR3: TGTGCCAGCAGTCCCCGGTCGGGCAGGGGTTTCACAGATACGCAGTATTTT. The chain employs TRBV27 and TRBJ2-3; D might be TRBD1 (6 bases). Germline CDR1 reads MNHEY; CDR2 reads SMNVEV (reference sequence). Trimming took off 5 bases at V and 2 bases at J, with 20 bases between the two ends. This CDR3 region has 17 residues.

The chain couples TRBV11-3 to TRBJ2-7, with TRBD1 matching 7 bases. J was trimmed by 1 base and V by 1 base; bases with no gene match: 7. The CDR3 runs 16 residues. Germline CDR1 is SGHNT and CDR2 is YENEEA. The CDR3 loop is CASSLGTGVGSYEQYF. The CDR3, as DNA: TGTGCCAGCAGCTTAGGAACAGGGGTGGGTTCCTACGAGCAGTACTTC.

This chain links TRBV9 with TRBJ2-1, with 11 bases fitting TRBD1. With V trimmed by 3 bases and J by 15 bases, 5 bases remained unmatched. The CDR3 extends over 12 amino acids. Per germline, CDR1 SGDLS and CDR2 YYNGEE. CDR3 residues: CASSAAGQGVFF. The CDR3 DNA reads as TGTGCCAGCAGCGCTGCGGGACAGGGGGTGTTCTTC.

V is TRBV2 and J is TRBJ2-7; D may be TRBD1 (6 bases). This CDR3 has 13 amino acids. Germline V gene lookup returns CDR1 SNHLY and CDR2 FYNNEI. Between the trimmed V and J ends, which lost 4 bases and 2 bases, there was a span of 9 bases. The CDR3 loop reads CASSADRPYEQYF. CDR3 bases: TGTGCCAGCAGTGCGGACAGACCCTACGAGCAGTACTTC. Looking up the rest from reference TRBV2 and TRBJ2-7 gives the full variable domain: EPEVTQTPSHQVTQMGQEVILRCVPISNHLYFYWYRQILGQKVEFLVSFYNNEISEKSEIFDDQFSVERPDGSNFTLKIRSTKLEDSAMYFCASSADRPYEQYFGPGTRLTVT.

The CDR3 sequence: CASSSPSQSRQGHYGYTF. The CDR3 nucleotides read TGTGCCAGCAGTTCCCCTAGCCAGTCGAGACAGGGACACTATGGCTACACCTTC. The chain recombines TRBV28 with TRBJ1-2, with 7 nucleotides matching TRBD1. Germline V gene lookup returns CDR1 MDHEN and CDR2 SYDVKM. The length of the CDR3 is 18 residues. V shed 4 bases and J 3 bases; nucleotides not matched to a gene: 17.

This rearrangement joins TRBV28 to TRBJ2-3, with TRBD1 matching over 9 bases. Germline V gives CDR1 MDHEN, CDR2 SYDVKM. This CDR3 region has 19 residues. J gave up 6 bases and V 6 bases, and 22 bases lay outside the gene matches. CDR3 amino acids: CASSTRTGEGEAKGDTQYF. In DNA, the CDR3 is TGTGCCAGCAGCACTAGGACAGGGGAAGGGGAGGCAAAAGGGGATACGCAGTATTTT.

The rearrangement uses TRBV10-3 and TRBJ1-5; weak D call: TRBD1 (5 bases). This CDR3 contains 13 residues. CDR1 ENHRY and CDR2 SYGVKD come from the germline V gene. V lost 8 bases to trimming and J lost 4 bases, with 12 bases between them. The CDR3 here is CAIHFDRNQPQHF. The CDR3 nucleotides read TGTGCCATCCATTTCGACAGAAATCAGCCCCAGCATTTT.

The rearrangement joins TRBV7-9 to TRBJ2-2; 7 bases map to TRBD2. This CDR3 is built from 15 residues. The J segment lost 6 bases and the V segment lost 1 base, leaving 5 bases of the junction unmatched. Germline V gene lookup returns CDR1 SEHNR and CDR2 FQNEAQ (reference sequence). CDR3 sequence reads: CASSLVRGVAGELFF. The CDR3, as DNA: TGTGCCAGCAGCTTAGTCCGGGGGGTTGCCGGGGAGCTGTTTTTT.

This chain's CDR3 is CASSPNRQNTGELFF. CDR3 DNA sequence: TGTGCCAGCAGCCCCAACCGACAGAACACCGGGGAGCTGTTTTTT. The V and J genes are TRBV11-2 and TRBJ2-2; D not certain. There are 15 residues in the CDR3. Germline V gene sequence: CDR1 SGHAT, CDR2 FQNNGV. The V gene lost 5 bases and the J gene lost 1 base, with 11 bases spanning the gap.